This T cell receptor (beta chain) derives from a study of cytomegalovirus exposure and HLA in healthy donors. Overall study context: As an earlier analysis found, around 190 million T cells yielded 100 million to 130 million unique TCR beta sequences. Study-wide results and caveats: CMV serostatus was the sole immune exposure data available. Equally common other TCR beta chains were less clonally expanded than HLA-associated ones, a later analysis found.

This CDR3 spans 10 amino acids. In germline, CDR1 is GTSNPN, CDR2 SVGIG (reference sequence). Deletions cut 5 bases from V and 8 bases from J, with 7 bases between. As regards this clone: The antigen is undetermined.

The study ran its PCR with 60 Vbeta and 13 Jbeta primers. In the authors' methods: In a later analysis, 60 million to 90 million unique TCR beta chains included roughly 11 million shared by two or more donors. Sequencing was performed with immunoSEQ multiplex PCR; in TCRdb, only in-frame clones are kept and a portion is missing. V and J calls and clone size come straight from that table; D and trimming were deduced from the DNA. In total, the table holds 40,000 to 60,000 clones. The clonotype comes from a female donor in good health and CMV-seronegative. The sequencing input was PBMCs. The chain couples TRBV30 to TRBJ2-1; D not resolved. The CDR3 nucleotides are TGTGCCTGGGGGCCGTATGAGCAGTTCTTC. This encodes CAWGPYEQFF.